Listed here are 32 T cell receptor beta chains from one sample, sequenced in a study of regulatory dendritic cells for organ transplantation. Some clones are missing from TCRdb's copy, which holds only in-frame ones; the method was immunoSEQ multiplex PCR. The sample includes some 19,000 clones, about 70% of them seen just once. The sample consisted of memory CD4+ T cells from blood. The subset: CD45RO+ memory T cells. These TCRs come from a human donor in good health.

The V and J genes are TRBV4-3 and TRBJ2-3; 12 nucleotides agree with TRBD1. Germline V CDR1 and CDR2: LGHNA, YSLEER. J gave up 1 base and V 4 bases, and 9 bases lay outside the gene matches. CDR3 length: 18 residues. The DNA of the CDR3 is TGCGCCAGCAGCCTAGCTTCCGGGACAGGGGGCCGCACAGATACGCAGTATTTT. It specifies CASSLASGTGGRTDTQYF.

The chain is built from TRBV4-2 and TRBJ2-2; D possibly corresponds to TRBD2 (6 bases). The length of the CDR3 is 14 residues. CDR1 and CDR2 (germline): LGHNA, YNFKEQ. The V and J ends lost 3 bases and 4 bases respectively, with 9 bases between them. The chain's CDR3 is CASSQERATGELFF. CDR3 DNA: TGTGCCAGCAGCCAGGAGCGGGCCACCGGGGAGCTGTTTTTT.

The rearrangement joins TRBV5-1 to TRBJ2-5; TRBD2 might be the D (5 bases). Trimming shortened V by 4 bases and J by 2 bases, and 9 bases separated the two germline ends. Germline-derived CDR1 and CDR2 are SGHRS and YFSETQ. This CDR3 contains 13 residues. The CDR3 DNA sequence: TGCGCCAGCAGCCGGGGTAGTCAAGAGACCCAGTACTTC. It is translated as CASSRGSQETQYF.

The rearrangement links TRBV6-1 to TRBJ1-6, with 9 bases that match TRBD1. CDR1 is MNHNS and CDR2 is SASEGT in the germline V gene. The trim removed 4 bases at V and 12 bases at J, leaving 13 bases unmatched. The CDR3 has 16 amino acids. The CDR3 DNA reads as TGTGCCAGCAGTGTCCGAATTCCGGGACAGGGTATACCCCTCCACTTT. It translates to CASSVRIPGQGIPLHF.

V gene TRBV23-1 combines with J gene TRBJ1-1, with D perhaps TRBD1 (5 bases). TRBV23-1 counts as an open reading frame of uncertain function. V lost 0 bases, J lost 3 bases, and 14 bases lay in between. This CDR3 contains 16 residues. The CDR3 region is CASSQSNQGLDTEAFF. The DNA of the CDR3 is TGCGCCAGCAGTCAATCGAACCAGGGTTTGGACACTGAAGCTTTCTTT.

The chain employs TRBV18 and TRBJ1-1, with 7 nucleotides matching TRBD1. V shed 3 bases and J 3 bases; nucleotides not matched to a gene: 1. Germline loops: CDR1 KGHSH, CDR2 LQKENI. The CDR3 loop spans 13 amino acids. CDR3 amino acids: CASSPGTDTEAFF. CDR3 bases: TGTGCCAGCTCACCTGGGACAGACACTGAAGCTTTCTTT.

The CDR3 here is CASSPGLAGVETQYF. CDR3 DNA: TGTGCCAGCAGCCCCGGACTAGCGGGGGTTGAGACCCAGTACTTC. The V call is TRBV11-2, the J call TRBJ2-5, with 13 bases that match TRBD2. Germline V gene sequence: CDR1 SGHAT, CDR2 FQNNGV. The V gene end was trimmed by 5 bases and the J gene end by 5 bases; junction bases not matched to a gene: 5. The CDR3 length is 15 residues. Full variable domain (rest looked up from reference TRBV11-2 and TRBJ2-5): EAGVAQSPRYKIIEKRQSVAFWCNPISGHATLYWYQQILGQGPKLLIQFQNNGVVDDSQLPKDRFSAERLKGVDSTLKIQPAKLEDSAVYLCASSPGLAGVETQYFGPGTRLLVL.

CDR3 loop: CASSMDSPDPQHF. In DNA form, the CDR3 reads TGTGCCAGCAGCATGGACTCCCCCGACCCCCAGCATTTT. The chain recombines TRBV7-9 with TRBJ1-5; no clear D. This CDR3 contains 13 residues. Germline CDR1 is SEHNR and CDR2 is FQNEAQ (reference sequence). V shed 5 bases and J shed 10 bases, with 15 bases lying between them.

The chain uses TRBV7-9 and TRBJ2-3, with 8 positions matching TRBD1. Germline loops: CDR1 SEHNR, CDR2 FQNEAQ (reference sequence). This CDR3 has 17 amino acids. The junction had 12 bases not matched to a gene; V was cut back by 5 bases and J by 2 bases. Written as DNA, the CDR3 is TGTGCCAGCAGCCTTCTAAGGACAGGGACGACCACAGATACGCAGTATTTT. Translation gives CASSLLRTGTTTDTQYF.

In DNA, the CDR3 is TGTGCCAGCAGCCCGACAGGGGGCCAAGAGACCCAGTACTTC. Translating it yields CASSPTGGQETQYF. The chain carries TRBV4-2 and TRBJ2-5; 9 bases match TRBD1. With V trimmed by 4 bases and J by 1 base, 1 base remained unmatched. This CDR3 spans 14 amino acids. The germline CDR1 and CDR2 sequences are LGHNA and YNFKEQ.

V and J are TRBV9 and TRBJ2-7; 7 bases fit TRBD2. The ends lost 4 bases at V and 4 bases at J; junction bases unmatched: 11. CDR3 length: 15 residues. From germline, CDR1 is SGDLS and CDR2 YYNGEE. In DNA form, the CDR3 reads TGTGCCAGCAGCCCCTCTCCTAGCGGTGTATACGAGCAGTACTTC. Translation: CASSPSPSGVYEQYF. The full variable domain, rest sourced from reference TRBV9 and TRBJ2-7, is DSGVTQTPKHLITATGQRVTLRCSPRSGDLSVYWYQQSLDQGLQFLIQYYNGEERAKGNILERFSAQQFPDLHSELNLSSLELGDSALYFCASSPSPSGVYEQYFGPGTRLTVT.

The chain links TRBV7-3 to TRBJ2-5; 8 positions match TRBD2. Germline values: CDR1 SGHTA, CDR2 FQGTGA. The CDR3 sequence is 15 residues long. V shed 5 bases, J shed 0 bases, and the junction held 5 bases outside the gene matches. The CDR3 DNA follows: TGTGCCAGCAGCCGATCAGCGGGGGACCAAGAGACCCAGTACTTC. Protein product: CASSRSAGDQETQYF. The full variable domain, rest sourced from reference TRBV7-3 and TRBJ2-5, is GAGVSQTPSNKVTEKGKYVELRCDPISGHTALYWYRQSLGQGPEFLIYFQGTGAADDSGLPNDRFFAVRPEGSVSTLKIQRTERGDSAVYLCASSRSAGDQETQYFGPGTRLLVL.

In DNA form, the CDR3 reads TGCGCCAGCAGCACTCGGCCGATTAGCGGGGCTACCTACAATGAGCAGTTCTTC. It yields the protein CASSTRPISGATYNEQFF. The chain carries TRBV5-1 and TRBJ2-1; 8 bases match TRBD2. Germline V CDR1 and CDR2: SGHRS, YFSETQ. There are 18 residues in the CDR3. V lost 4 bases to trimming and J lost 2 bases; unmatched junction nucleotides: 14.

The table lists this clone with a few counts. The chain employs TRBV5-4 and TRBJ1-2, with unresolved D. From germline, CDR1 is SGHNT and CDR2 YYREEE (reference sequence). This CDR3 has 12 residues. The germline V and J ends were trimmed by 7 bases and 7 bases, with 14 bases remaining between them. In nucleotides, the CDR3 is TGTGCCAGCGGCGACAAGATGGGTGGCTACACCTTC. The encoded protein is CASGDKMGGYTF.

The chain carries TRBV6-4 and TRBJ1-5, with a possible D match to TRBD1 (5 bases). Trimming removed 6 bases from V and 0 bases from J, with 15 bases in between. The CDR3 spans 16 residues. CDR1 MRHNA and CDR2 SNTAGT come from the germline V gene. The chain's CDR3 is CASRPGHSYSNQPQHF. CDR3 bases: TGTGCCAGCAGGCCAGGACACTCCTATAGCAATCAGCCCCAGCATTTT.

This chain joins TRBV27 and TRBJ2-5; D perhaps matches TRBD2 (6 bases). Trimming cost V 6 bases and J 5 bases, with 19 bases left between them. Germline V gene sequence: CDR1 MNHEY, CDR2 SMNVEV (reference sequence). The CDR3 is made up of 15 amino acids. The CDR3 reads CASSPRVGLRETQYF. The CDR3 region has the DNA TGTGCCAGCAGCCCCCGGGTGGGACTGCGGGAGACCCAGTACTTC.

The chain couples TRBV11-3 to TRBJ1-2, with 7 bases lining up with TRBD1. V lost 5 bases to trimming and J lost 7 bases; unmatched junction nucleotides: 7. The CDR3 runs to 13 residues. Germline values: CDR1 SGHNT, CDR2 YENEEA. CDR3: CASSPFPGGGYTF. CDR3 bases: TGTGCCAGCAGCCCTTTTCCAGGGGGTGGCTACACCTTC.

This clone has a handful of counts. This chain connects TRBV21-1 to TRBJ1-6; TRBD1 is the table's D call, not checked against the DNA. TRBV21-1 is recorded as a pseudogene. The CDR3 consists of 14 residues. CDR3 nucleotide sequence: TGTGCCAGCAGCTCTAGACAGTATAATTCACCCCTCCACTTT. It yields the protein CASSSRQYNSPLHF.

This clone has a single count. This chain connects TRBV15 to TRBJ2-3; 13 bases line up with TRBD2. This CDR3 contains 17 residues. The V segment lost 2 bases and the J segment 5 bases; nucleotides outside the gene matches: 7. Germline V gives CDR1 LNHNV, CDR2 YYDKDF (reference sequence). DNA of the CDR3: TGTGCCACCAGCAGATCCGGACTAGCGGGGGTGGGAGATACGCAGTATTTT. This codes for CATSRSGLAGVGDTQYF.

This clone showed up just a few times. The J gene is TRBJ2-1, the V gene TRBV7-2; perhaps TRBD2 as D (7 bases). The V end lost 7 bases, the J end lost 2 bases, and 15 bases lay between the germline ends. Germline CDR1 is SGHTA and CDR2 is FQGNSA. The CDR3 contains 15 residues. CDR3 nucleotides: TGTGCCAGCATACTAAGGGGGGGCCCCTACAATGAGCAGTTCTTC. Translated: CASILRGGPYNEQFF.

V is TRBV12-5 and J is TRBJ1-6, with TRBD1 matching over 7 bases. The CDR3 spans 15 residues. Germline V gives CDR1 LGHNT, CDR2 FRNRAP. J gave up 6 bases and V 4 bases, and 6 bases lay outside the gene matches. CDR3 amino acids: CASGSGDSRNSPLHF. The CDR3 DNA follows: TGTGCTAGTGGTTCAGGGGACAGCCGTAATTCACCCCTCCACTTT.

The chain recombines TRBV5-1 with TRBJ2-3, with D maybe TRBD2 (6 bases). Between the trimmed V and J ends, which lost 6 bases and 2 bases, there was a span of 16 bases. This CDR3 has 15 amino acids. The germline CDR1 and CDR2 sequences are SGHRS and YFSETQ. As DNA, the CDR3 is TGCGCCAGCATGACTCGGGGGTCTGACACAGATACGCAGTATTTT. It yields the protein CASMTRGSDTDTQYF.

The chain is built from TRBV6-5 and TRBJ2-7; TRBD2 is a possible D gene (6 bases). Germline-derived CDR1 and CDR2 are MNHEY and SVGAGI. The CDR3 runs to 13 residues. Trimming cost V 2 bases and J 2 bases, with 7 bases left between them. The CDR3 spells CASSYPGAYEQYF. The CDR3 DNA reads as TGTGCCAGCAGTTACCCGGGAGCCTACGAGCAGTACTTC.

V and J are TRBV5-1 and TRBJ1-1, with D possibly TRBD1 on 5 matching bases. V dropped 4 bases and J dropped 1 base, with 14 bases sitting between them. This CDR3 is built from 15 residues. Germline V lookup: CDR1 SGHRS, CDR2 YFSETQ. CDR3 nucleotides: TGCGCCAGCAGCCCCGAGGCCGACAGGAACACTGAAGCTTTCTTT. It encodes CASSPEADRNTEAFF.

Concerning this clone itself: The same CDR3 is also encoded by other DNA sequences in this sample. The chain carries TRBV9 and TRBJ2-2, with 8 bases identical to TRBD2. The V segment lost 3 bases and the J segment 4 bases; nucleotides outside the gene matches: 8. Germline V gene lookup returns CDR1 SGDLS and CDR2 YYNGEE. The CDR3 covers 16 residues. CDR3 nucleotide sequence: TGTGCCAGCAGCGCGGGGGGGGGTTTGGCCACCGGGGAGCTGTTTTTT. Its protein is CASSAGGGLATGELFF.

The chain is built from TRBV7-9 and TRBJ2-1; 11 nucleotides agree with TRBD2. V was pared by 6 bases and J by 4 bases, with 8 bases of the junction left unmatched. The CDR3 loop spans 16 amino acids. In germline, CDR1 is SEHNR, CDR2 FQNEAQ (reference sequence). CDR3 sequence reads: CASSLGSSGGYNEQFF. CDR3 DNA sequence: TGTGCCAGCAGTCTAGGATCTAGCGGGGGGTACAATGAGCAGTTCTTC.

The chain uses TRBV5-8 and TRBJ1-1; D remains unclear. CDR1 is SGHTS and CDR2 is YDEGEE in the germline V gene. V was trimmed by 1 base and J by 0 bases, leaving 22 bases between them. The CDR3 has 19 residues. Written as DNA, the CDR3 is TGTGCCAGCAGCTTGCGGAGGGCCTCCCTCAGAATCATGAACACTGAAGCTTTCTTT. Protein: CASSLRRASLRIMNTEAFF.

The chain employs TRBV11-3 and TRBJ2-3; 11 nucleotides agree with TRBD2. V was pared by 5 bases and J by 3 bases, with 7 bases of the junction left unmatched. There are 16 residues in the CDR3. CDR1 and CDR2 from the germline V gene are SGHNT and YENEEA. The CDR3: CASSPGVAGGTDTQYF. Here the CDR3 DNA reads TGTGCCAGCAGCCCCGGGGTAGCGGGGGGGACAGATACGCAGTATTTT.

The V call is TRBV6-5, the J call TRBJ2-5, with TRBD1 matching over 7 bases. The CDR3 is 14 residues long. Germline values: CDR1 MNHEY, CDR2 SVGAGI. V shed 5 bases, J shed 5 bases, and the junction held 8 bases outside the gene matches. The CDR3 sequence: CASSPRQGWETQYF. DNA of the CDR3: TGTGCCAGCAGTCCAAGACAGGGTTGGGAGACCCAGTACTTC.

CDR3 coding DNA: TGTGCGGGACAGGAGAACACCGGGGAGCTGTTTTTT. Its translation is CAGQENTGELFF. The chain links TRBV11-2 to TRBJ2-2; 8 positions match TRBD1. This CDR3 contains 12 residues. CDR1 and CDR2 from the germline V gene are SGHAT and FQNNGV.

This chain joins TRBV19 and TRBJ1-1; 9 bases align to TRBD1. V trimming: 6 bases; J trimming: 4 bases; junction bases outside the gene matches: 15. Germline V gene sequence: CDR1 LNHDA, CDR2 SQIVND (reference sequence). The CDR3 length is 17 residues. The DNA for the CDR3 is TGTGCCAGTAGATCCCCGGGGACAGGGAAGCGAGGCACTGAAGCTTTCTTT. Translation gives CASRSPGTGKRGTEAFF.

The J gene is TRBJ1-3, the V gene TRBV27; perhaps TRBD1 as D (6 bases). Trimming cost V 5 bases and J 2 bases, with 10 bases left between them. Per the germline V gene, CDR1 is MNHEY and CDR2 is SMNVEV (reference sequence). The CDR3 has 14 residues. Here the CDR3 reads CASSPQGAGNTIYF. DNA of the CDR3: TGTGCCAGCAGTCCACAGGGCGCTGGAAACACCATATATTTT.